Sequencing of this T cell receptor beta chain was carried out in a study of identical twins. Each cDNA held unique molecular identifiers, and template switching gave it a universal primer site. Using its own MiXCR run on the 5' RACE reads, TCRdb lists one record per CDR3 protein. Here the sample spans about 390,000 distinct CDR3 sequences, around 9.7% being singletons. Germline V gives CDR1 SGHKS, CDR2 YYEKEE (reference sequence). The CDR3 loop spans 15 amino acids. Trimming cost V 7 bases and J 1 base, with 15 bases left between them. The sequence derives from a woman between 50 and 59 years old in good health. The gene calls are TRBV5-5 and TRBJ2-4; a possible D gene is TRBD2 (5 bases). Sequencing input: naive T cells sorted from blood. In DNA, the CDR3 is TGTGCCAGCCTAGCCGAGAGGGCGGCCAAAAACATTCAGTACTTC. It yields the protein CASLAERAAKNIQYF.